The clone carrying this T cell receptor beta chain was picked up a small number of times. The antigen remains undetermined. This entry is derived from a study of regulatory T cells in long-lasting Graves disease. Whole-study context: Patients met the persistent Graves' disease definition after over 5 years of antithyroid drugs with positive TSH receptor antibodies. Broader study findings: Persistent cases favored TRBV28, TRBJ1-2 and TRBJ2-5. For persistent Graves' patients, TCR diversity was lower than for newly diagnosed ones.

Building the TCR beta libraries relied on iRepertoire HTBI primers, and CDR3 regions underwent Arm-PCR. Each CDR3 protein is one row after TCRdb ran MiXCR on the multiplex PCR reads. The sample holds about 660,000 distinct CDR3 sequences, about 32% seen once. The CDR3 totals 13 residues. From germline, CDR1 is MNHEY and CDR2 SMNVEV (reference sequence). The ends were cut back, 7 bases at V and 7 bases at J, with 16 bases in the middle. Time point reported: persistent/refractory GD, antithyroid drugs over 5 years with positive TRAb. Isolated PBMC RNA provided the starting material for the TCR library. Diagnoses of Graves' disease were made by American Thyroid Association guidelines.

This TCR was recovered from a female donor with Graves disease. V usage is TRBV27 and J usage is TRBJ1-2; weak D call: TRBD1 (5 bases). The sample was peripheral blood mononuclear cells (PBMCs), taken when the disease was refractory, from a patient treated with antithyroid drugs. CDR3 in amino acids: CASTRSTGGGYTF. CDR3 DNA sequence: TGTGCCAGCACCCGCTCGACGGGGGGTGGCTACACCTTC.